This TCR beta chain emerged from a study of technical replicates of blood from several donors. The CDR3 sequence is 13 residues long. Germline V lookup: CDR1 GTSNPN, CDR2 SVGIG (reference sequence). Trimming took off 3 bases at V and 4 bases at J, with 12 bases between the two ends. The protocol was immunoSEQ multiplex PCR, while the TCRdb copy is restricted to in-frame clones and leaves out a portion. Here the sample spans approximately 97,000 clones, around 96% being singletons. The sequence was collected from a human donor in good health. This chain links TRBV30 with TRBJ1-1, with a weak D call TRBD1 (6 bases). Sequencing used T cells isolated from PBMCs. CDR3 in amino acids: CAWRDRGGTEAFF. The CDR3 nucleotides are TGTGCCTGGAGGGACAGAGGAGGCACTGAAGCTTTCTTT.